This is a list of T cell receptor beta chains from one sample in a study of CD8 T cells in ankylosing spondylitis. TCRdb itself ran the 5' RACE reads through MiXCR, one entry per CDR3 protein. Of 800,000 to 900,000 distinct CDR3 sequences listed, about an eighth are singletons. Material: blood, either unsorted or a sorted T cell fraction (not recorded which). These receptors all stem from a male donor with ankylosing spondylitis. Both conserved end residues are part of each CDR3. A D gene is named only where the DNA matches it firmly. Size is stated for part of the rows, as once, few or many counts, or as a class when the clone is expanded.

abundance	d_gene	j_gene	v_gene	CDR3nt	CDR3aa
few	.	TRBJ2-5	TRBV5-1	TGCGCCAGCAGCTCTCGACAGGAGGGCCAAGAGACCCAGTACTTC	CASSSRQEGQETQYF
.	.	TRBJ2-1	TRBV9	TGTGCCAGCAGCGTAGTAAGCCCGAGCTCCTACAATGAGCAGTTCTTC	CASSVVSPSSYNEQFF
few	.	TRBJ1-4	TRBV28	TGTGCCAGCAGTACTACCCGGCCACTGTTTTTT	CASSTTRPLFF
few	TRBD1	TRBJ1-5	TRBV5-1	TGCGCCAGCAGCTCTGACCCAGGGGACAGTAGCAATCAGCCCCAGCATTTT	CASSSDPGDSSNQPQHF
many	.	TRBJ2-2	TRBV7-3	TGTGCCAGCAGCACCTCAGGGGTCGGGGAGCTGTTTTTT	CASSTSGVGELFF
once	.	TRBJ1-4	TRBV21-1	TGTGCCAGCAGCAAAGGATGGACAGGTCGAAATGAAAAACTGTTTTTT	CASSKGWTGRNEKLFF
many	TRBD1	TRBJ1-2	TRBV20-1	TGCAGTGCTAGACTCGGACAGGGGAACTATGGCTACACCTTC	CSARLGQGNYGYTF
few	TRBD1	TRBJ2-5	TRBV10-3	TGTGCCGCTCGACAGGGGGAAAAAGAGACCCAGTACTTC	CAARQGEKETQYF
few	TRBD1	TRBJ2-1	TRBV27	TGTGCCAGCAGTACAACAGGGGGCAAGGTGGGTGAGCAGTTCTTC	CASSTTGGKVGEQFF
few	TRBD2	TRBJ2-5	TRBV20-1	TGCAGTGCTTCCGGGACTAGCGGGGGGCAAGAGACCCAGTACTTC	CSASGTSGGQETQYF
many	TRBD1	TRBJ1-2	TRBV11-2	TGTGCCAGCAGCTTAGATGCCGGGACAGGGACCTATGGCTACACCTTC	CASSLDAGTGTYGYTF
few	.	TRBJ2-7	TRBV28	TGTGCCAGCAGTCTAAATCGTTGGGACGAGCAGTACTTC	CASSLNRWDEQYF
many	TRBD1	TRBJ2-3	TRBV5-1	TGCGCCAGCAGCAAAGGGACAGAAGTACTCACAGATACGCAGTATTTT	CASSKGTEVLTDTQYF